Described below is a single T cell receptor (beta chain) sequence and its context. Its target is unknown. The method was immunoSEQ multiplex PCR; TCRdb's version includes in-frame clones alone and lacks a portion of them. The sample carries about 140,000 clones, 70% to 80% recorded once. CDR3 length: 13 amino acids. Germline CDR1 MNHEY, CDR2 SVGAGI. V was clipped by 5 bases and J by 6 bases; unmatched bases: 4. The sample belongs to a study of cytotoxic CD8 clonotypes in ibrutinib-treated CLL. Study context: Investigators reported 25 or so partial and 2 complete responses; after median approximately 74 months, approximately 15 patients remained remitted and about twelve progressed. Whole-study findings and limits: Clonality at baseline surpassed age-matched healthy donors and tracked circulating CD8+ T-cell counts. Increased clonality at ibrutinib response gave way to a return toward baseline at progression.

The V gene is TRBV6-5, the J gene TRBJ2-7; 10 bases map to TRBD1. The TCR comes from a human donor with chronic lymphocytic leukemia. The material was PBMCs, obtained after 12 months of ibrutinib treatment. The CDR3 sequence: CASSVTGGSEQYF. The CDR3 coding sequence is TGTGCCAGCAGTGTGACAGGGGGCTCCGAGCAGTACTTC.